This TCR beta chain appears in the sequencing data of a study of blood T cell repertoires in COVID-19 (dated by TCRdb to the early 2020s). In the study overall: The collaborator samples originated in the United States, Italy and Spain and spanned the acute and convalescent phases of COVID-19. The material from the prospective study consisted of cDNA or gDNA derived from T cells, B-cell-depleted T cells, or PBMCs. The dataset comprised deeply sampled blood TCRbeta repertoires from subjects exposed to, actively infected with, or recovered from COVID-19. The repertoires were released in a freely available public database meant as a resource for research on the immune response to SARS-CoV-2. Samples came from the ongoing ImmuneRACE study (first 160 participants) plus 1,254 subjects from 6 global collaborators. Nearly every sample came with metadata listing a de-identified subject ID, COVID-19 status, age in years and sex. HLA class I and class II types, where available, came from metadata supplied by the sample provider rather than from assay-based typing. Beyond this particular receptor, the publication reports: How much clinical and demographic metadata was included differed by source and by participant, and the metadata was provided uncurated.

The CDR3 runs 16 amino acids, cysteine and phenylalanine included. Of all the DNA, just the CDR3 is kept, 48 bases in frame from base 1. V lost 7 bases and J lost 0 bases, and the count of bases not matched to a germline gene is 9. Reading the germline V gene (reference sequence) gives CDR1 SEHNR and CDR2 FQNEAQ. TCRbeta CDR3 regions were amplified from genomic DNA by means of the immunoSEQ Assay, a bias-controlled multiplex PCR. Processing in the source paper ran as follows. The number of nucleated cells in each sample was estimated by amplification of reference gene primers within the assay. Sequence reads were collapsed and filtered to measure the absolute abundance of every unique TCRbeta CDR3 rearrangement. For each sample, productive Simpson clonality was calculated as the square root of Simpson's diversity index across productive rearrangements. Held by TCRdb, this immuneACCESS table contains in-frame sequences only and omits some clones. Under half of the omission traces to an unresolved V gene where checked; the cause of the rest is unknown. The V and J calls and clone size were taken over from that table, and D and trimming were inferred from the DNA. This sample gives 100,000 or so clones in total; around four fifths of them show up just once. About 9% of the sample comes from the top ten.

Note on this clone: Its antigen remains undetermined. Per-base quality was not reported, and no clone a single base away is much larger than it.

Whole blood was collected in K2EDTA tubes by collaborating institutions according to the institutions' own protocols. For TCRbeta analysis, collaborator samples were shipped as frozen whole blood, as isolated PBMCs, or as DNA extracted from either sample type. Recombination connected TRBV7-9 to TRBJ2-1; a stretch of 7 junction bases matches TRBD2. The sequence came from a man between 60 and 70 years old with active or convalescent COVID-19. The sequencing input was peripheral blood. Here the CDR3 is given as CASTLPGGSSYNEQFF. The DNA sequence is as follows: TGTGCCAGCACCCTCCCGGGCGGGAGCTCCTACAATGAGCAGTTCTTC.